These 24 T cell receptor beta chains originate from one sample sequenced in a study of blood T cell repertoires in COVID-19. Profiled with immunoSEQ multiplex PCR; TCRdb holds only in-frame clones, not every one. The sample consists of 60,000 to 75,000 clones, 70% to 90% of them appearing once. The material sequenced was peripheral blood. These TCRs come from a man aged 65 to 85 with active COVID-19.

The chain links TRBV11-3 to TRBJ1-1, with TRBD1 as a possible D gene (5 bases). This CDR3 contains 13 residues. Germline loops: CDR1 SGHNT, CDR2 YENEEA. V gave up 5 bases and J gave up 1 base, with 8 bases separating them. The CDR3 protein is CASSRGGNTEAFF. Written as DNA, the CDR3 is TGTGCCAGCAGCCGCGGGGGGAACACTGAAGCTTTCTTT.

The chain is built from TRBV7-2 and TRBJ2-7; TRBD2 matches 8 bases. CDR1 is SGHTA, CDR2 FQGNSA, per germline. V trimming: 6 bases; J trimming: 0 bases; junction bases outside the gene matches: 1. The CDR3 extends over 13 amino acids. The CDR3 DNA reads TGTGCCAGCAGACTAGCGGCCTCCTACGAGCAGTACTTC. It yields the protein CASRLAASYEQYF.

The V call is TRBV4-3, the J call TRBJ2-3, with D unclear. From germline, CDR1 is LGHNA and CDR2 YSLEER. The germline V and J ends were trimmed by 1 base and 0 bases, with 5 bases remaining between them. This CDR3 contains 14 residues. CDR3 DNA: TGCGCCAGCAGCCAAGCGCAGAGCACAGATACGCAGTATTTT. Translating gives CASSQAQSTDTQYF.

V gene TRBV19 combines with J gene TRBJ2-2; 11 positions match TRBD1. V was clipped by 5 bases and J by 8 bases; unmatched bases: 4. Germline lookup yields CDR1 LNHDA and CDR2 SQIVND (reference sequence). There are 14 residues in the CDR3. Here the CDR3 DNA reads TGTGCCAGTAGTCGGACAGGGGGCGGAGGGGAGCTGTTTTTT. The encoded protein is CASSRTGGGGELFF.

CDR3: CASSLSLAQPQHF. The CDR3 DNA reads TGTGCCAGCAGTTTATCGTTAGCTCAGCCCCAGCATTTT. This rearrangement joins TRBV27 to TRBJ1-5; D unclear. The CDR3 spans 13 residues. The V end lost 0 bases, the J end lost 6 bases, and 6 bases lay between the germline ends. Germline loops: CDR1 MNHEY, CDR2 SMNVEV (reference sequence).

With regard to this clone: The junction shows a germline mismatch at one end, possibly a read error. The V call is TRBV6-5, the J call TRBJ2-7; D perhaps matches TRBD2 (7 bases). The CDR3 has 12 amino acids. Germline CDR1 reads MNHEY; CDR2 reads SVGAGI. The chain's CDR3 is CASSYSGGGLLF. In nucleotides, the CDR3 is TGTGCCAGCAGTTACTCGGGGGGGGGCCTCCTCTTC.

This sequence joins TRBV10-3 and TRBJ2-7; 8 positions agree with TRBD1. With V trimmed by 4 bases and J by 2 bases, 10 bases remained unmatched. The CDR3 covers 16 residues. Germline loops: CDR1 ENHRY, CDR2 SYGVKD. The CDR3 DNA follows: TGTGCCATCAGTGGCCGTGGCGGACAGGGCACCTACGAGCAGTACTTC. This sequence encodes CAISGRGGQGTYEQYF.

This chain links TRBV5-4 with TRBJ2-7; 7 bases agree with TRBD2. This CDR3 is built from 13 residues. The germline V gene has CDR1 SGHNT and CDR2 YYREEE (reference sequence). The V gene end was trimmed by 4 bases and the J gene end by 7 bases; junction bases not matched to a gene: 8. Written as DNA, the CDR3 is TGTGCCAGCAGCCCTCCCGGGCGGGGGGAGCAGTACTTC. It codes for CASSPPGRGEQYF.

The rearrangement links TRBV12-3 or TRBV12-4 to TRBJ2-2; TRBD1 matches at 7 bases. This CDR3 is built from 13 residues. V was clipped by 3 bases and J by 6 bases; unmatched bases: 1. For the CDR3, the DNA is TGTGCCAGCAGTTTCCAGGGGGCCGGGGAGCTGTTTTTT. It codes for CASSFQGAGELFF.

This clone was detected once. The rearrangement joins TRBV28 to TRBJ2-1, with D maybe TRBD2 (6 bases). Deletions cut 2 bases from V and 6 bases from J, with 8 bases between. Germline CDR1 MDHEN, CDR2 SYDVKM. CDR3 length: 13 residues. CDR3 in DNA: TGTGCCAGCAGTTTAGGACTAACCAATGAGCAGTTCTTC. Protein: CASSLGLTNEQFF.

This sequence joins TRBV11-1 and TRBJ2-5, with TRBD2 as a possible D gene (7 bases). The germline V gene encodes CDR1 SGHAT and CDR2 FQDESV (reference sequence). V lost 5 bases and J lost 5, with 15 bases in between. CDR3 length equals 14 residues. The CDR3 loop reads CASSAGAAMETQYF. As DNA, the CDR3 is TGTGCCAGCAGCGCGGGGGCGGCGATGGAGACCCAGTACTTC. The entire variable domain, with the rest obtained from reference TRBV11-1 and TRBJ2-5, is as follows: EAEVAQSPRYKITEKSQAVAFWCDPISGHATLYWYRQILGQGPELLVQFQDESVVDDSQLPKDRFSAERLKGVDSTLKIQPAELGDSAMYLCASSAGAAMETQYFGPGTRLLVL.

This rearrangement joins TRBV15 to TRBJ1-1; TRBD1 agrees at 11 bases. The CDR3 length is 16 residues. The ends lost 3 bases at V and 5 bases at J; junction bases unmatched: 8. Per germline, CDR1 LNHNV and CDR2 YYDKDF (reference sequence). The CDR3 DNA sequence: TGTGCCACCAGCAGGAGATCCGGGACAGGGGGGACTGAAGCTTTCTTT. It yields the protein CATSRRSGTGGTEAFF. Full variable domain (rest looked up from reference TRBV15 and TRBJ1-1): DAMVIQNPRYQVTQFGKPVTLSCSQTLNHNVMYWYQQKSSQAPKLLFHYYDKDFNNEADTPDNFQSRRPNTSFCFLDIRSPGLGDTAMYLCATSRRSGTGGTEAFFGQGTRLTVV.

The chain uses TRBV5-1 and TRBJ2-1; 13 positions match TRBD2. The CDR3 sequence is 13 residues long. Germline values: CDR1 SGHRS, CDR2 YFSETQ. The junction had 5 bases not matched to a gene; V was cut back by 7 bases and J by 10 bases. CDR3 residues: CASGPTSGREQFF. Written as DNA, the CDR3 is TGCGCCAGCGGCCCGACTAGCGGGAGGGAGCAGTTCTTC. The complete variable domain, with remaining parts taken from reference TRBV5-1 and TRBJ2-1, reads KAGVTQTPRYLIKTRGQQVTLSCSPISGHRSVSWYQQTPGQGLQFLFEYFSETQRNKGNFPGRFSGRQFSNSRSEMNVSTLELGDSALYLCASGPTSGREQFFGPGTRLTVL.

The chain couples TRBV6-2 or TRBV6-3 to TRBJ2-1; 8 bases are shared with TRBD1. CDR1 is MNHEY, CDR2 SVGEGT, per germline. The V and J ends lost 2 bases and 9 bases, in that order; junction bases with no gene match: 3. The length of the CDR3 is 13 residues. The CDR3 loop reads CASSYTTGAEQFF. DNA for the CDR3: TGTGCCAGCAGTTACACGACAGGGGCTGAGCAGTTCTTC.

Here the CDR3 DNA reads TGTGCCAGCAGTTACGGATCGGGCGGAGGAGAGACCCAGTACTTC. It yields the protein CASSYGSGGGETQYF. V usage is TRBV6-2 or TRBV6-3 and J usage is TRBJ2-5; D possibly corresponds to TRBD2 (5 bases). V gave up 2 bases and J gave up 4 bases, with 14 bases separating them. The germline V gene encodes CDR1 MNHEY and CDR2 SVGEGT. This CDR3 region has 15 residues.

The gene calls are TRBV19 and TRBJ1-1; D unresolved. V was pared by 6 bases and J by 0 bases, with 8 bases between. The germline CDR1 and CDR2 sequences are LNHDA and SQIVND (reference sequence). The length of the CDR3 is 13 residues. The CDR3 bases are TGTGCCAGTAGCGGTGCCCTGAACACTGAAGCTTTCTTT. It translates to CASSGALNTEAFF.

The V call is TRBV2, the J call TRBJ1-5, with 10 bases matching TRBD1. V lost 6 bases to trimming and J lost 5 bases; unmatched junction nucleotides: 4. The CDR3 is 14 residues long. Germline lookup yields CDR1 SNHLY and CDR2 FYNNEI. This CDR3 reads CASSAGQGYQPQHF. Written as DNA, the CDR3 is TGTGCCAGCAGCGCGGGACAGGGGTATCAGCCCCAGCATTTT.

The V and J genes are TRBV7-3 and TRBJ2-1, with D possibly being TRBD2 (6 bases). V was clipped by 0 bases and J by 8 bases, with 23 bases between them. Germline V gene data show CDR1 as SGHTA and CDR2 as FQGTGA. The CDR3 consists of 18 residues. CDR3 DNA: TGTGCCAGCAGCTTAACGGGCCGGCTAGCGCCATTGTCTCATGAGCAGTTCTTC. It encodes CASSLTGRLAPLSHEQFF.

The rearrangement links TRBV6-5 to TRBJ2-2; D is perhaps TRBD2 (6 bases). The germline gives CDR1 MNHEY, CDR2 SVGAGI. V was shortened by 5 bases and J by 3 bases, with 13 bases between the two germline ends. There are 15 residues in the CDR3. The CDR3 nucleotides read TGTGCCAGCAGTCCCCGGACTACCTACACCGGGGAGCTGTTTTTT. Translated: CASSPRTTYTGELFF.

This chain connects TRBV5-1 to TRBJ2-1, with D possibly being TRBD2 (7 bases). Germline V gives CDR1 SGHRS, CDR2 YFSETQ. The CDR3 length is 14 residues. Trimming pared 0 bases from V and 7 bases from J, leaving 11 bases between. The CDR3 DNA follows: TGCGCCAGCAGCTTGGGGGCGGGGGCTAATGAGCAGTTCTTC. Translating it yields CASSLGAGANEQFF.

The CDR3 region has the DNA TGTGCCAGCAGCGGGCCAGGGGCCACCGGGGAGCTGTTTTTT. Amino acids: CASSGPGATGELFF. The V call is TRBV9, the J call TRBJ2-2; tentative D call: TRBD1 (6 bases). CDR1 and CDR2 (germline): SGDLS, YYNGEE. V lost 3 bases and J lost 4, with 10 bases in between. The CDR3 consists of 14 residues.

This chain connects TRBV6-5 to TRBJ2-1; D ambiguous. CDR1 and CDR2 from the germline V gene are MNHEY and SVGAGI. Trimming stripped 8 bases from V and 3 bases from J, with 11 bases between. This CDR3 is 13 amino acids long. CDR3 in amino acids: CASQRDVYNEQFF. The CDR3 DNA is TGTGCCAGCCAGCGAGACGTCTACAATGAGCAGTTCTTC.

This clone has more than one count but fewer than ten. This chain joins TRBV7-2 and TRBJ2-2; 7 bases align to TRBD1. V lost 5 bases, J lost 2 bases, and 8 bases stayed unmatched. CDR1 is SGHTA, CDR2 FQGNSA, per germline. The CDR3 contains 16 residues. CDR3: CASSPRGGLNTGELFF. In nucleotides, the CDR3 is TGTGCCAGCAGCCCCCGAGGGGGCCTAAACACCGGGGAGCTGTTTTTT.

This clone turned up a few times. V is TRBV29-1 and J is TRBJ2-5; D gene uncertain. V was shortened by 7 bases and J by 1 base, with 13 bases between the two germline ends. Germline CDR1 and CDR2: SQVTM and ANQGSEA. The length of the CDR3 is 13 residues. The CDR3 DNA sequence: TGCAGCGCCGGTCGATCCCCCCAAGAGACCCAGTACTTC. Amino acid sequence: CSAGRSPQETQYF.